This is a list of T cell receptor beta chains from one sample in a study of cytomegalovirus exposure and HLA in healthy donors. TCRdb's copy holds only in-frame clones and misses some; the assay was immunoSEQ multiplex PCR. The profile covers about 230,000 clones, with approximately 84% appearing a single time and roughly 0.24% taken by the ten largest. Input material: PBMCs. These receptors all come from a girl under 10 years old in good health and CMV-seronegative. CDR3s include the opening cysteine and the closing phenylalanine or tryptophan. The order of the fields is CDR3 protein, CDR3 DNA, D gene, clone size, J gene, CDR3 length, V gene. The D gene is left open where the match is weak. The size of a clone is reported for some rows only, either as once, few or many, or as a class for expanded clones.

CDR3 protein: CATSAGPWGSYEQYF
CDR3 DNA: TGTGCCACCTCCGCGGGCCCATGGGGATCCTACGAGCAGTACTTC
D gene: NA
clone size: NA
J gene: TRBJ2-7
CDR3 length: 15
V gene: TRBV19

CDR3 protein: CASSYEGGRIGTQYF
CDR3 DNA: TGTGCCAGCAGTTACGAAGGCGGGAGGATAGGGACGCAGTATTTT
D gene: TRBD2
clone size: NA
J gene: TRBJ2-3
CDR3 length: 15
V gene: TRBV6-5

CDR3 protein: CAISESAGAMNTEAFF
CDR3 DNA: TGTGCCATCAGTGAGTCGGCAGGGGCTATGAACACTGAAGCTTTCTTT
D gene: NA
clone size: NA
J gene: TRBJ1-1
CDR3 length: 16
V gene: TRBV10-3

CDR3 protein: CASSLTFDRGTTEAFF
CDR3 DNA: TGTGCCAGCAGCTTAACTTTTGACAGGGGGACCACTGAAGCTTTCTTT
D gene: TRBD1
clone size: once
J gene: TRBJ1-1
CDR3 length: 16
V gene: TRBV7-6

CDR3 protein: CASSLEAGGTEAFF
CDR3 DNA: TGCGCCAGCAGCTTGGAGGCAGGGGGCACTGAAGCTTTCTTT
D gene: TRBD1
clone size: NA
J gene: TRBJ1-1
CDR3 length: 14
V gene: TRBV5-1

CDR3 protein: CASSYGTSTDTQYF
CDR3 DNA: TGTGCCAGCAGCTACGGGACTAGCACAGATACGCAGTATTTT
D gene: NA
clone size: NA
J gene: TRBJ2-3
CDR3 length: 14
V gene: TRBV7-9

CDR3 protein: CASSFLAGITDTQYF
CDR3 DNA: TGCGCCAGCAGCTTTCTAGCGGGAATCACAGATACGCAGTATTTT
D gene: TRBD2
clone size: NA
J gene: TRBJ2-3
CDR3 length: 15
V gene: TRBV5-1

CDR3 protein: CAAARASGGGEQYF
CDR3 DNA: TGTGCCGCAGCCCGGGCTAGCGGGGGGGGCGAGCAGTACTTC
D gene: TRBD2
clone size: NA
J gene: TRBJ2-7
CDR3 length: 14
V gene: TRBV10-3

CDR3 protein: CASSIIWGTSVGDGQFF
CDR3 DNA: TGTGCCAGCAGCATAATCTGGGGGACTAGCGTGGGGGACGGGCAGTTCTTC
D gene: TRBD2
clone size: NA
J gene: TRBJ2-1
CDR3 length: 17
V gene: TRBV11-1

CDR3 protein: CASSESAQGETQYF
CDR3 DNA: TGTGCCAGCAGTGAATCGGCTCAGGGAGAGACCCAGTACTTC
D gene: NA
clone size: NA
J gene: TRBJ2-5
CDR3 length: 14
V gene: TRBV25-1

CDR3 protein: CASRPGVGNTIYF
CDR3 DNA: TGTGCCAGCAGACCAGGGGTCGGAAACACCATATATTTT
D gene: NA
clone size: NA
J gene: TRBJ1-3
CDR3 length: 13
V gene: TRBV6-5

CDR3 protein: CASSMGLAVSSYNEQFF
CDR3 DNA: TGTGCCAGTAGTATGGGACTAGCGGTTAGCTCCTACAATGAGCAGTTCTTC
D gene: TRBD2
clone size: NA
J gene: TRBJ2-1
CDR3 length: 17
V gene: TRBV19

CDR3 protein: CASSPPGTQETQYF
CDR3 DNA: TGCGCCAGCAGCCCCCCCGGGACTCAAGAGACCCAGTACTTC
D gene: NA
clone size: once
J gene: TRBJ2-5
CDR3 length: 14
V gene: TRBV5-1

CDR3 protein: CASSFGGGPTDTQYF
CDR3 DNA: TGTGCCAGCAGTTTTGGGGGAGGGCCGACAGATACGCAGTATTTT
D gene: TRBD2
clone size: NA
J gene: TRBJ2-3
CDR3 length: 15
V gene: TRBV6-5

CDR3 protein: CASSQSGHLTGDGYTF
CDR3 DNA: TGCGCCAGCAGTCAATCTGGACACCTAACTGGGGATGGCTACACCTTC
D gene: NA
clone size: once
J gene: TRBJ1-2
CDR3 length: 16
V gene: TRBV23-1

CDR3 protein: CASSIKAGQTNSPLHF
CDR3 DNA: TGTGCCAGTAGTATAAAGGCGGGGCAGACCAATTCACCCCTCCACTTT
D gene: NA
clone size: NA
J gene: TRBJ1-6
CDR3 length: 16
V gene: TRBV19

CDR3 protein: CASSSSSGGTDTQYF
CDR3 DNA: TGCGCCAGCAGCTCGAGTAGCGGGGGAACAGATACGCAGTATTTT
D gene: TRBD2
clone size: NA
J gene: TRBJ2-3
CDR3 length: 15
V gene: TRBV5-1

CDR3 protein: CASSMSSGRAQWQFF
CDR3 DNA: TGTGCCAGTAGTATGTCTAGCGGGAGGGCTCAATGGCAGTTCTTC
D gene: TRBD2
clone size: NA
J gene: TRBJ2-1
CDR3 length: 15
V gene: TRBV19

CDR3 protein: CASNLQGAGTDTQYF
CDR3 DNA: TGTGCCAGCAACTTACAGGGGGCTGGCACAGATACGCAGTATTTT
D gene: TRBD1
clone size: NA
J gene: TRBJ2-3
CDR3 length: 15
V gene: TRBV2

CDR3 protein: CASSLGLKETQYF
CDR3 DNA: TGTGCCAGCAGCTTGGGACTTAAAGAGACCCAGTACTTC
D gene: NA
clone size: once
J gene: TRBJ2-5
CDR3 length: 13
V gene: TRBV5-6

CDR3 protein: CASSPAAYGYTF
CDR3 DNA: TGTGCCAGCTCACCAGCGGCATATGGCTACACCTTC
D gene: NA
clone size: NA
J gene: TRBJ1-2
CDR3 length: 12
V gene: TRBV18

CDR3 protein: CASSTGQGMNTIYF
CDR3 DNA: TGTGCCAGCAGTACCGGACAGGGGATGAACACCATATATTTT
D gene: TRBD1
clone size: NA
J gene: TRBJ1-3
CDR3 length: 14
V gene: TRBV2

CDR3 protein: CASRLDTGTRDTEAFF
CDR3 DNA: TGTGCCAGCAGGCTTGATACCGGGACACGGGACACTGAAGCTTTCTTT
D gene: NA
clone size: NA
J gene: TRBJ1-1
CDR3 length: 16
V gene: TRBV2

CDR3 protein: CASKRHEDQPQHF
CDR3 DNA: TGTGCCAGTAAGCGTCATGAGGATCAGCCCCAGCATTTT
D gene: NA
clone size: NA
J gene: TRBJ1-5
CDR3 length: 13
V gene: TRBV19

CDR3 protein: CASRPRLAGVGETQYF
CDR3 DNA: TGTGCCAGCAGGCCACGACTAGCGGGGGTGGGGGAGACCCAGTACTTC
D gene: TRBD2
clone size: NA
J gene: TRBJ2-5
CDR3 length: 16
V gene: TRBV2

CDR3 protein: CSVEAQGSSYEQYF
CDR3 DNA: TGCAGCGTTGAAGCTCAGGGGTCCTCCTACGAGCAGTACTTC
D gene: NA
clone size: NA
J gene: TRBJ2-7
CDR3 length: 14
V gene: TRBV29-1

CDR3 protein: CASTAKGRGPYGYTF
CDR3 DNA: TGTGCCAGCACCGCCAAGGGCAGGGGACCATATGGCTACACCTTC
D gene: NA
clone size: NA
J gene: TRBJ1-2
CDR3 length: 15
V gene: TRBV25-1

CDR3 protein: CASSPTDRGQDYEQYF
CDR3 DNA: TGTGCCAGCAGCCCAACAGACAGGGGGCAAGACTACGAGCAGTACTTC
D gene: TRBD1
clone size: NA
J gene: TRBJ2-7
CDR3 length: 16
V gene: TRBV6-6

CDR3 protein: CASSLLGGGQVNTEAFF
CDR3 DNA: TGTGCCAGCAGCTTGTTGGGGGGGGGCCAGGTCAACACTGAAGCTTTCTTT
D gene: NA
clone size: few
J gene: TRBJ1-1
CDR3 length: 17
V gene: TRBV5-4

CDR3 protein: CAWSPTGSRGYTF
CDR3 DNA: TGTGCCTGGAGTCCAACAGGATCGCGAGGCTACACCTTC
D gene: NA
clone size: NA
J gene: TRBJ1-2
CDR3 length: 13
V gene: TRBV30

CDR3 protein: CASSEYYEQYF
CDR3 DNA: TGTGCCAGCAGTGAGTACTACGAGCAGTACTTC
D gene: NA
clone size: NA
J gene: TRBJ2-7
CDR3 length: 11
V gene: TRBV6-1

CDR3 protein: CASSLRGWENSPLHF
CDR3 DNA: TGTGCCAGCAGCTTACGGGGTTGGGAGAATTCACCCCTCCACTTT
D gene: NA
clone size: NA
J gene: TRBJ1-6
CDR3 length: 15
V gene: TRBV7-2

CDR3 protein: CASSGTSKNIQYF
CDR3 DNA: TGTGCCAGCAGCGGGACTTCCAAGAACATTCAGTACTTC
D gene: NA
clone size: NA
J gene: TRBJ2-4
CDR3 length: 13
V gene: TRBV7-9

CDR3 protein: CASSSRGAWGNTIYF
CDR3 DNA: TGTGCCAGCAGCAGCCGGGGGGCCTGGGGAAACACCATATATTTT
D gene: NA
clone size: few
J gene: TRBJ1-3
CDR3 length: 15
V gene: TRBV6-6

CDR3 protein: CATIAGRAFF
CDR3 DNA: TGTGCCACCATTGCGGGGAGAGCTTTCTTT
D gene: NA
clone size: NA
J gene: TRBJ1-1
CDR3 length: 10
V gene: TRBV19

CDR3 protein: CASSESWEGEGSLDTQYF
CDR3 DNA: TGCGCCAGCAGTGAGTCTTGGGAGGGAGAAGGGTCACTCGATACGCAGTATTTT
D gene: TRBD2
clone size: NA
J gene: TRBJ2-3
CDR3 length: 18
V gene: TRBV10-1

CDR3 protein: CASRGYFPETQYF
CDR3 DNA: TGTGCCAGCAGGGGCTATTTTCCCGAGACCCAGTACTTC
D gene: NA
clone size: few
J gene: TRBJ2-5
CDR3 length: 13
V gene: TRBV2

CDR3 protein: CASSGRGRRTPTDTQYF
CDR3 DNA: TGTGCCAGCAGCGGGCGGGGACGGCGGACACCCACAGATACGCAGTATTTT
D gene: NA
clone size: NA
J gene: TRBJ2-3
CDR3 length: 17
V gene: TRBV7-9

CDR3 protein: CASSSGQSNQPQHF
CDR3 DNA: TGCGCCAGCAGCTCGGGACAGAGCAATCAGCCCCAGCATTTT
D gene: TRBD1
clone size: few
J gene: TRBJ1-5
CDR3 length: 14
V gene: TRBV5-1

CDR3 protein: CSVEKRGGSYEQYF
CDR3 DNA: TGCAGCGTTGAGAAGCGCGGAGGGAGCTACGAGCAGTACTTC
D gene: NA
clone size: NA
J gene: TRBJ2-7
CDR3 length: 14
V gene: TRBV29-1

CDR3 protein: CASSSFTLAVSYNEQFF
CDR3 DNA: TGCGCCAGCAGCTCGTTTACCCTAGCGGTCTCCTACAATGAGCAGTTCTTC
D gene: TRBD2
clone size: NA
J gene: TRBJ2-1
CDR3 length: 17
V gene: TRBV5-1

CDR3 protein: CASSSRVSGANVLTF
CDR3 DNA: TGCGCCAGCAGCTCCAGGGTTTCTGGGGCCAACGTCCTGACTTTC
D gene: NA
clone size: NA
J gene: TRBJ2-6
CDR3 length: 15
V gene: TRBV5-1

CDR3 protein: CAISDQGRFGEKLFF
CDR3 DNA: TGTGCCATCAGTGATCAGGGAAGGTTTGGTGAAAAACTGTTTTTT
D gene: NA
clone size: NA
J gene: TRBJ1-4
CDR3 length: 15
V gene: TRBV10-3

CDR3 protein: CASSPGPGVYEQYF
CDR3 DNA: TGTGCCAGCAGCCCAGGGCCGGGGGTCTACGAGCAGTACTTC
D gene: NA
clone size: NA
J gene: TRBJ2-7
CDR3 length: 14
V gene: TRBV13

CDR3 protein: CATRQGLVGGYTF
CDR3 DNA: TGTGCCACCCGACAGGGGCTTGTTGGTGGCTACACCTTC
D gene: TRBD1
clone size: NA
J gene: TRBJ1-2
CDR3 length: 13
V gene: TRBV6-5

CDR3 protein: CASSRGTGGRATNEKLFF
CDR3 DNA: TGTGCCAGCAGCCGGGGGACAGGTGGTCGGGCAACTAATGAAAAACTGTTTTTT
D gene: TRBD1
clone size: NA
J gene: TRBJ1-4
CDR3 length: 18
V gene: TRBV7-9

CDR3 protein: CASSLFSSGNTIYF
CDR3 DNA: TGTGCCAGCAGTCTATTTAGCTCTGGAAACACCATATATTTT
D gene: NA
clone size: NA
J gene: TRBJ1-3
CDR3 length: 14
V gene: TRBV6-5

CDR3 protein: CSSSSRTSGSDEQFF
CDR3 DNA: TGTTCCAGCAGCTCGCGGACTAGCGGGAGCGATGAGCAGTTCTTC
D gene: TRBD2
clone size: NA
J gene: TRBJ2-1
CDR3 length: 15
V gene: TRBV7-9

CDR3 protein: CASSLGGGTDTQYF
CDR3 DNA: TGCGCCAGCAGCTTGGGGGGGGGCACAGATACGCAGTATTTT
D gene: NA
clone size: few
J gene: TRBJ2-3
CDR3 length: 14
V gene: TRBV5-1

CDR3 protein: CASSLVGRGTDTQYF
CDR3 DNA: TGTGCCAGCAGCTTAGTCGGGAGGGGCACAGATACGCAGTATTTT
D gene: TRBD2
clone size: NA
J gene: TRBJ2-3
CDR3 length: 15
V gene: TRBV7-9

CDR3 protein: CASSRTGGRGEQYF
CDR3 DNA: TGTGCCAGCAGCCGGACAGGGGGCCGTGGCGAGCAGTACTTC
D gene: TRBD1
clone size: NA
J gene: TRBJ2-7
CDR3 length: 14
V gene: TRBV7-9

CDR3 protein: CASSLAGGSSNQPQHF
CDR3 DNA: TGTGCCAGCAGCTTAGCCGGGGGATCTAGCAATCAGCCCCAGCATTTT
D gene: NA
clone size: NA
J gene: TRBJ1-5
CDR3 length: 16
V gene: TRBV7-9

CDR3 protein: CAWRGGFNGRDTQYF
CDR3 DNA: TGTGCCTGGAGGGGGGGTTTTAACGGGAGGGATACGCAGTATTTT
D gene: TRBD2
clone size: few
J gene: TRBJ2-3
CDR3 length: 15
V gene: TRBV30

CDR3 protein: CASSLRKGAGGPYEQFF
CDR3 DNA: TGTGCCAGCAGCTTACGCAAAGGGGCGGGAGGGCCGTATGAGCAGTTCTTC
D gene: TRBD2
clone size: once
J gene: TRBJ2-1
CDR3 length: 17
V gene: TRBV7-8

CDR3 protein: CARNSGSGYEQYF
CDR3 DNA: TGTGCCAGAAATAGCGGGAGCGGCTACGAGCAGTACTTC
D gene: TRBD2
clone size: NA
J gene: TRBJ2-7
CDR3 length: 13
V gene: TRBV6-5